Given below is one TCR beta chain in context. This sample was included in a study of PD-L1 blockade in urothelial cancer. For the study at large: It was at some point between 2013 and 2014 that patients started atezolizumab at 1,200 mg intravenously every 3 weeks. Blood was analyzed 3 weeks (second dose) and 6 weeks after treatment start. Median blood clonality was roughly 0.072, with 80,000 to 100,000 unique TCRs.

Documented time point: pretreatment peripheral blood. What went into each PCR as a spike was synthetic TCR analog templates. Assay used: immunoSEQ multiplex PCR; TCRdb lists only in-frame clones, some missing. This sample has about 33,000 clones; roughly 84% occur once, and the top ten carry about 15%. The CDR3 spans 19 residues. Germline-derived CDR1 and CDR2 are SGHRS and YFSETQ. Unmatched junction bases numbered 7, after V lost 4 bases and J lost 0 bases. The V and J genes are TRBV5-1 and TRBJ2-6; TRBD2 agrees at 13 bases. The clonotype comes from a man between 60 and 75 years old with urothelial cancer. The sample was PBMCs, taken around atezolizumab (anti-PD-L1) treatment. CDR3 loop: CASSLGLAGYSSGANVLTF. In nucleotides, the CDR3 is TGCGCCAGCAGCCTGGGACTAGCGGGATACTCCTCTGGGGCCAACGTCCTGACTTTC.